Shown below are 20 T cell receptor beta chains from a single sample sequenced in a study of blood T cells in healthy people across ages. With a J-beta primer mix and a sample-barcoded 5' primer, a second PCR ran about 7 to 11 cycles. TCRdb reprocessed the 5' RACE reads via MiXCR and lists one record per CDR3 protein. The sample records 1.2 million to 1.5 million distinct CDR3 sequences, 55% to 75% being singletons. Sequencing used blood. These TCRs come from a man aged 18 to 35 in good health.

The chain is built from TRBV20-1 and TRBJ2-4; 12 bases are a match to TRBD2. With 1 base clipped from V and 7 bases from J, the junction kept 14 bases outside the gene matches. CDR3 length: 18 amino acids. CDR1 is DFQATT, CDR2 SNEGSKA, per germline (reference sequence). The CDR3 region has the DNA TGCAGTGCTAGAGGGGACCTAGCGGGAGGGCCCCAATGGAACATTCAGTACTTC. Its translation is CSARGDLAGGPQWNIQYF.

This rearrangement joins TRBV25-1 to TRBJ2-1; 7 bases are shared with TRBD2. This CDR3 spans 13 amino acids. Germline V gives CDR1 MGHDK, CDR2 SYGVNS. V lost 2 bases, J lost 9 bases, and 4 bases stayed unmatched. CDR3 nucleotide sequence: TGTGCCAGCAGTGAAGGGGGGGTAGGTGAGCAGTTCTTC. It is translated as CASSEGGVGEQFF.

The gene calls are TRBV20-1 and TRBJ1-2; no clear D gene. Trimming took 3 bases from V and 4 from J, leaving 9 bases between them. This CDR3 is built from 12 residues. The germline CDR1 and CDR2 sequences are DFQATT and SNEGSKA (reference sequence). Here the CDR3 DNA reads TGCAGTGCTAGCGGGGATGGCTATGGCTACACCTTC. Translation gives CSASGDGYGYTF.

This clonotype has just a few counts. The chain uses TRBV9 and TRBJ2-7, with TRBD1 matching over 8 bases. The germline gives CDR1 SGDLS, CDR2 YYNGEE. Trimming removed 1 base from V and 6 bases from J; junction bases left unmatched: 6. The CDR3 runs to 14 residues. Written as DNA, the CDR3 is TGTGCCAGCAGCGTACGGACAGGGAATGGCGAGCAGTACTTC. As protein: CASSVRTGNGEQYF.

The V call is TRBV7-9, the J call TRBJ2-1; the D is unclear. This CDR3 is built from 11 residues. The germline V gene has CDR1 SEHNR and CDR2 FQNEAQ (reference sequence). V was clipped by 7 bases and J by 8 bases, with 9 bases between them. In nucleotides, the CDR3 is TGTGCCAGCACCATAGGGCATGAGCAGTTCTTC. Residues: CASTIGHEQFF.

This clonotype was observed a few times. V gene TRBV5-1 combines with J gene TRBJ2-1; 13 bases match TRBD2. The germline CDR1 and CDR2 sequences are SGHRS and YFSETQ. After removal of 4 bases from V and 4 bases from J, the junction contained 8 bases not matched to a gene. The CDR3 extends over 17 amino acids. CDR3 nucleotides: TGCGCCAGCAGCATCATTGAACTAGCGGGGGGGTACAATGAGCAGTTCTTC. Encoded protein: CASSIIELAGGYNEQFF. The whole variable domain, filled in from reference TRBV5-1 and TRBJ2-1, reads KAGVTQTPRYLIKTRGQQVTLSCSPISGHRSVSWYQQTPGQGLQFLFEYFSETQRNKGNFPGRFSGRQFSNSRSEMNVSTLELGDSALYLCASSIIELAGGYNEQFFGPGTRLTVL.

V usage is TRBV7-9 and J usage is TRBJ2-7; a possible D gene is TRBD1 (6 bases). The CDR3 is 14 amino acids. CDR1 and CDR2 from the germline V gene are SEHNR and FQNEAQ (reference sequence). V lost 5 bases to trimming and J lost 5 bases, with 16 bases between them. CDR3 sequence: CASSRDTGRNEQYF. The CDR3 bases are TGTGCCAGCAGCCGCGACACAGGGCGGAACGAGCAGTACTTC. The complete variable domain, with remaining parts taken from reference TRBV7-9 and TRBJ2-7, reads DTGVSQNPRHKITKRGQNVTFRCDPISEHNRLYWYRQTLGQGPEFLTYFQNEAQLEKSRLLSDRFSAERPKGSFSTLEIQRTEQGDSAMYLCASSRDTGRNEQYFGPGTRLTVT.

The CDR3 DNA reads as TGTGCCAGCAGCAGGGGACTAGAGACAGATACGCAGTATTTT. Translating it yields CASSRGLETDTQYF. V gene TRBV13 combines with J gene TRBJ2-3; 8 bases fit TRBD2. The CDR3 contains 14 residues. With 5 bases clipped from V and 3 bases from J, the junction kept 4 bases outside the gene matches. The germline gives CDR1 PRHDT, CDR2 FYEKMQ (reference sequence).

The chain's CDR3 is CAWSGGNGDSPLHF. As DNA, the CDR3 is TGTGCCTGGAGTGGCGGGAACGGTGATTCACCCCTCCACTTT. The chain joins TRBV30 to TRBJ1-6; D call uncertain. The CDR3 sequence is 14 residues long. Germline V lookup: CDR1 GTSNPN, CDR2 SVGIG (reference sequence). Between the trimmed V and J ends, which lost 1 base and 8 bases, there was a span of 12 bases.

The rearrangement links TRBV11-2 to TRBJ2-1; tentative D call: TRBD1 (6 bases). The germline V gene encodes CDR1 SGHAT and CDR2 FQNNGV. Trimming cost V 4 bases and J 8 bases, with 15 bases left between them. The CDR3 is 14 amino acids. The CDR3 is CASSSKQGFDEQFF. In DNA form, the CDR3 reads TGTGCCAGCAGCTCTAAGCAGGGGTTCGATGAGCAGTTCTTC.

This chain links TRBV6-4 with TRBJ1-1, with 8 bases fitting TRBD1. The V and J ends lost 6 bases and 1 base, in that order; junction bases with no gene match: 4. Germline CDR1 reads MRHNA; CDR2 reads SNTAGT. This CDR3 spans 14 amino acids. CDR3 amino acids: CASREGQANTEAFF. DNA for the CDR3: TGTGCCAGCAGGGAGGGACAGGCGAACACTGAAGCTTTCTTT.

Details on this clonotype: The junction shows a germline mismatch at one end, possibly a read error. V and J are TRBV6-2 or TRBV6-3 and TRBJ1-2; no clear D. Per germline, CDR1 MNHEY and CDR2 SVGEGT. The CDR3 is 13 residues long. CDR3 protein: CASRGLPRYGYTF. CDR3 nucleotide sequence: TGTGCCAGCAGAGGCCTACCTCGCTATGGCTACACATTC.

The CDR3 protein is CASSTPSGGPNGELFF. The CDR3 DNA sequence: TGTGCCAGCAGCACCCCATCGGGGGGGCCCAACGGGGAGCTGTTTTTT. The chain joins TRBV7-9 to TRBJ2-2; 8 bases are a match to TRBD2. The CDR3 consists of 16 residues. CDR1 is SEHNR, CDR2 FQNEAQ, per germline (reference sequence). V lost 5 bases and J lost 7; bases outside the gene matches: 12.

V and J are TRBV9 and TRBJ2-1; D is unclear. This CDR3 region has 16 residues. Trimming took 2 bases from V and 5 from J, leaving 17 bases between them. Germline V CDR1 and CDR2: SGDLS, YYNGEE. CDR3 protein: CASSVHMFQVDNEQFF. The CDR3 DNA reads as TGTGCCAGCAGCGTTCACATGTTTCAGGTGGACAATGAGCAGTTCTTC.

This CDR3 is CASSPGPSGYNEQYF. The CDR3 region has the DNA TGCGCCAGCAGCCCGGGCCCTAGCGGATACAATGAGCAGTACTTC. The chain recombines TRBV5-1 with TRBJ2-1; 7 bases fit TRBD2. The J call is doubtful: the DNA matches TRBJ2-7 better. The CDR3 length is 15 residues. Looked up from germline, CDR1 is SGHRS and CDR2 is YFSETQ.

This chain uses TRBV4-1 with TRBJ1-1; D ambiguous. Germline V gene sequence: CDR1 MGHRA, CDR2 YSYEKL. Trimming took 5 bases from V and 8 from J, leaving 18 bases between them. The CDR3 is 14 residues long. CDR3 nucleotide sequence: TGCGCCAGCAGCAACATCGTGAAAAGGACGGAAGCTTTCTTT. It is translated as CASSNIVKRTEAFF.

The CDR3 is CASTLNRGDGYTF. The CDR3, as DNA: TGTGCCAGCACCTTAAACAGGGGGGATGGCTACACCTTC. The genes are TRBV6-5 and TRBJ1-2; 8 positions match TRBD1. The trim removed 7 bases at V and 6 bases at J, leaving 7 bases unmatched. The CDR3 length is 13 residues. The germline gives CDR1 MNHEY, CDR2 SVGAGI.

The chain joins TRBV9 to TRBJ2-7; 9 nucleotides agree with TRBD1. The CDR3 covers 16 residues. Germline trimming cut 0 bases from V and 5 bases from J; bases unmatched to any gene: 9. The germline V gene encodes CDR1 SGDLS and CDR2 YYNGEE. The CDR3 coding sequence is TGTGCCAGCAGCGTAGCGCTCCGGGACAGGGACGACGAGCAGTACTTC. This translates into CASSVALRDRDDEQYF. The whole variable domain, remainder taken from reference TRBV9 and TRBJ2-7, is DSGVTQTPKHLITATGQRVTLRCSPRSGDLSVYWYQQSLDQGLQFLIQYYNGEERAKGNILERFSAQQFPDLHSELNLSSLELGDSALYFCASSVALRDRDDEQYFGPGTRLTVT.

The chain links TRBV20-1 to TRBJ1-3; TRBD1 aligns across 9 bases. Looked up from germline, CDR1 is DFQATT and CDR2 is SNEGSKA (reference sequence). This CDR3 is built from 13 residues. V shed 6 bases and J 4 bases; nucleotides not matched to a gene: 4. The CDR3 bases are TGCAGTGCCGGGACAGGGCTAGGAAACACCATATATTTT. This codes for CSAGTGLGNTIYF.

The V call is TRBV12-3 or TRBV12-4, the J call TRBJ2-1; tentatively, D is TRBD1 (6 bases). This CDR3 is 13 amino acids long. The V gene lost 3 bases and the J gene lost 15 bases, with 18 bases spanning the gap. The CDR3 is CASSFRTARKPFF. The DNA for the CDR3 is TGTGCCAGCAGTTTCAGGACAGCGAGAAAGCCGTTCTTC.